This T cell receptor (beta chain) is from a study of cytomegalovirus exposure and HLA in healthy donors. Whole-study context: Among the approximately 400 donors who were genotyped, about 79% fell in the genetic ancestry cluster that is associated with self-reported Caucasian donors.

The PCR ran on 60 Vbeta and 13 Jbeta primers. Method: immunoSEQ multiplex PCR; TCRdb's copy keeps in-frame clones and lacks some. This sample yields 150,000 to 200,000 clones, of which about 75% are seen a single time; less than 9.5% belongs to the top ten. Study-level points and caveats: Researchers reported that a few CMV-associated chains were confirmed in vitro as CMV antigen-specific. The later analysis indicated that the majority of CMV-associated TCR beta chains appeared HLA-restricted.

A word on this clone: The antigen is unknown.

The germline V and J ends were trimmed by 0 bases and 2 bases, with 17 bases remaining between them. CDR1 MDHEN and CDR2 SYDVKM come from the germline V gene. This CDR3 spans 17 amino acids. The specimen sequenced was PBMCs. The source is a woman in her thirties or forties in good health and CMV-seropositive. This sequence joins TRBV28 and TRBJ2-7; D possibly corresponds to TRBD1 (6 bases). CDR3 nucleotide sequence: TGTGCCAGCAGTTTATGGGTCTCGTACGAGGGGGCCTACGAGCAGTACTTC. Translating gives CASSLWVSYEGAYEQYF.